The 25 T cell receptor beta chains in this list originate from one sample, sequenced in a study of T cell responses to AZD1222 COVID-19 vaccine. Repertoires were generated with immunoSEQ multiplex PCR, while TCRdb's copy carries only in-frame clones and drops some. The data contain 150,000 to 200,000 clones, about 90% of them seen just once; the ten biggest clones take up approximately 8%. Source: peripheral blood, taken on day 0 of AZD1222 vaccination. The receptors here all came from an adult in good health.

This clone was recorded only once. This sequence joins TRBV19 and TRBJ2-2, with D perhaps matching TRBD1 (5 bases). Trimming removed 4 bases from V and 0 bases from J, with 12 bases in between. Germline CDR1 is LNHDA and CDR2 is SQIVND (reference sequence). The length of the CDR3 is 16 residues. The CDR3 reads CASSSDSLANTGELFF. The CDR3 nucleotides read TGTGCCAGTAGTAGTGACAGCCTCGCGAACACCGGGGAGCTGTTTTTT.

The chain carries TRBV28 and TRBJ1-2; D is unresolved. Trimming shortened V by 4 bases and J by 4 bases, and 13 bases separated the two germline ends. Germline V gene sequence: CDR1 MDHEN, CDR2 SYDVKM. CDR3 length equals 14 residues. CDR3 DNA: TGTGCCAGCAGTTCCCCCGGAAGATTCTATGGCTACACCTTC. Translated: CASSSPGRFYGYTF.

This chain uses TRBV7-9 with TRBJ2-1; D uncertain. The CDR3 totals 13 residues. Germline V gene data show CDR1 as SEHNR and CDR2 as FQNEAQ (reference sequence). V was trimmed by 1 base and J by 6 bases, leaving 7 bases between them. The CDR3 region is CASSLGDVNEQFF. The CDR3 DNA follows: TGTGCCAGCAGCTTAGGAGACGTCAATGAGCAGTTCTTC.

The chain is built from TRBV6-6 and TRBJ1-1, with D uncertain. Looked up from germline, CDR1 is MNHNY and CDR2 is SVGAGI (reference sequence). Trimming removed 4 bases at V and 5 bases at J, with 11 bases between. The CDR3 is 13 residues long. The CDR3 sequence: CASSSTRLTEAFF. CDR3 nucleotides: TGTGCCAGCAGTTCGACACGGTTGACTGAAGCTTTCTTT.

V gene TRBV27 combines with J gene TRBJ2-3, with D perhaps TRBD1 (6 bases). V lost 6 bases, J lost 0 bases, and 10 bases lay in between. Germline V gene sequence: CDR1 MNHEY, CDR2 SMNVEV (reference sequence). The CDR3 runs 14 residues. This chain's CDR3 is CASRVGASTDTQYF. The CDR3 coding sequence is TGTGCCAGCAGGGTGGGGGCTAGCACAGATACGCAGTATTTT.

The chain employs TRBV11-2 and TRBJ2-7; a weak D match, TRBD1 (7 bases). In germline, CDR1 is SGHAT, CDR2 FQNNGV. The CDR3 runs to 14 residues. V lost 1 base to trimming and J lost 6 bases, with 13 bases between them. CDR3 region: CASSLGGTAGEQYF. Here the CDR3 DNA reads TGTGCCAGCAGCTTAGGGGGGACAGCGGGCGAGCAGTACTTC.

A single count supports this clone. The rearrangement joins TRBV4-3 to TRBJ1-2; D not resolved. Germline lookup yields CDR1 LGHNA and CDR2 YSLEER. This CDR3 region has 16 residues. Trimming cost V 7 bases and J 5 bases, with 23 bases left between them. CDR3 region: CASTSTRRAWEYGYTF. CDR3 bases: TGCGCCAGCACCTCAACAAGACGGGCCTGGGAATATGGCTACACCTTC.

V usage is TRBV9 and J usage is TRBJ1-1, with TRBD1 as a possible D gene (5 bases). This CDR3 has 16 residues. The V gene's germline CDR1 is SGDLS and CDR2 YYNGEE. V was cut by 3 bases and J by 5 bases, with 20 bases left in between. CDR3 in amino acids: CASSARENNDKTEAFF. DNA for the CDR3: TGTGCCAGCAGCGCCAGGGAGAACAATGACAAAACTGAAGCTTTCTTT.

The chain links TRBV14 to TRBJ1-4, with D possibly TRBD1 on 6 matching bases. V was trimmed by 1 base and J by 7 bases, leaving 13 bases between them. Germline-derived CDR1 and CDR2 are SGHDN and FVKESK. The CDR3 consists of 15 residues. This CDR3 is CASSQVAGAGEKLFF. CDR3 coding DNA: TGTGCCAGCAGCCAAGTGGCGGGGGCGGGTGAAAAACTGTTTTTT.

The chain joins TRBV12-1 to TRBJ2-3; no check of the table's D call, TRBD2, against the DNA was made. TRBV12-1 is recorded as a pseudogene. The CDR3 contains 20 residues. Written as DNA, the CDR3 is TGTGCCAGCAGCCCACTCAGCGGGACCCCGCTTCACCAAAACAAAGATACGCAGTATTTT. This encodes CASSPLSGTPLHQNKDTQYF.

The V gene is TRBV27, the J gene TRBJ1-6, with a possible D match to TRBD1 (5 bases). The CDR3 runs 14 residues. Trimming removed 6 bases at V and 7 bases at J, with 13 bases between. The germline V gene encodes CDR1 MNHEY and CDR2 SMNVEV (reference sequence). CDR3 nucleotides: TGTGCCAGCAGACCCCAAAGGGGAAATTCACCCCTCCACTTT. Translated, it gives CASRPQRGNSPLHF.

The V and J genes are TRBV7-9 and TRBJ1-1, with D perhaps matching TRBD1 (6 bases). This CDR3 has 15 amino acids. V was shortened by 5 bases and J by 0 bases, with 13 bases between the two germline ends. The germline V gene encodes CDR1 SEHNR and CDR2 FQNEAQ (reference sequence). The CDR3 bases are TGTGCCAGCAGCGATAACAGGGTCATGAACACTGAAGCTTTCTTT. This codes for CASSDNRVMNTEAFF.

The chain employs TRBV12-3 or TRBV12-4 and TRBJ1-2; TRBD1 might be the D (5 bases). V was pared by 6 bases and J by 7 bases, with 15 bases between. The CDR3 has 13 amino acids. CDR3 DNA: TGTGCCAGCAGCCGGGGACCGGTCTCTGGCTACACCTTC. Its translation: CASSRGPVSGYTF.

The J gene is TRBJ2-5, the V gene TRBV27; no definite D call. Trimming stripped 3 bases from V and 3 bases from J, with 8 bases between. CDR3 length: 13 amino acids. CDR1 and CDR2 from the germline V gene are MNHEY and SMNVEV (reference sequence). CDR3 nucleotides: TGTGCCAGCAGTTTGTCGGAGAAAGAGACCCAGTACTTC. Its protein product is CASSLSEKETQYF.

The chain links TRBV6-1 to TRBJ2-7; 11 bases are shared with TRBD1. Germline CDR1 and CDR2: MNHNS and SASEGT. The CDR3 runs 15 residues. V lost 2 bases to trimming and J lost 3 bases; unmatched junction nucleotides: 3. The chain's CDR3 is CASSEKGTGGYEQYF. The CDR3 DNA follows: TGTGCCAGCAGTGAAAAAGGGACAGGGGGCTACGAGCAGTACTTC.

The rearrangement joins TRBV11-1 to TRBJ2-6, with no clear D. From germline, CDR1 is SGHAT and CDR2 FQDESV (reference sequence). The CDR3 loop spans 15 amino acids. The V and J ends lost 1 base and 0 bases respectively, with 4 bases between them. CDR3 in amino acids: CASSLGSSGANVLTF. The DNA of the CDR3 is TGTGCCAGCAGCTTAGGGAGCTCTGGGGCCAACGTCCTGACTTTC. The whole variable domain, remainder taken from reference TRBV11-1 and TRBJ2-6, is EAEVAQSPRYKITEKSQAVAFWCDPISGHATLYWYRQILGQGPELLVQFQDESVVDDSQLPKDRFSAERLKGVDSTLKIQPAELGDSAMYLCASSLGSSGANVLTFGAGSRLTVL.

This clone was recorded many times. V is TRBV5-3 and J is TRBJ2-7; the match to TRBD1 covers 10 bases. TRBV5-3 is an open reading frame, and its role is uncertain. The CDR3 is 15 residues long. V shed 2 bases, J shed 6 bases, and the junction held 8 bases outside the gene matches. CDR3 in DNA: TGTGCCAGAAGCTTTTCGCCGGGACAGGGGCCCGAGCAGTACTTC. Amino acids: CARSFSPGQGPEQYF.

The V call is TRBV6-5, the J call TRBJ2-7, with 7 bases identical to TRBD1. V was clipped by 4 bases and J by 4 bases; unmatched bases: 7. The germline V gene encodes CDR1 MNHEY and CDR2 SVGAGI. CDR3 size: 14 residues. CDR3 loop: CASSSWDSGYEQYF. CDR3 bases: TGTGCCAGCAGTTCCTGGGACAGCGGATACGAGCAGTACTTC.

The V call is TRBV10-3, the J call TRBJ2-5; D may correspond to TRBD1 or TRBD2 (5 bases each). The germline gives CDR1 ENHRY, CDR2 SYGVKD. V lost 4 bases and J lost 2, with 17 bases in between. The CDR3 runs 16 residues. CDR3 protein: CAISVGPGTGQETQYF. The CDR3 bases are TGTGCCATCAGTGTAGGCCCCGGGACGGGACAAGAGACCCAGTACTTC.

This clone came up once. The rearrangement joins TRBV29-1 to TRBJ1-1; 7 nucleotides align to TRBD1. Trimming at V came to 7 bases and at J to 4 bases, leaving 6 bases not matched to a gene. The CDR3 spans 12 residues. Germline V gene lookup returns CDR1 SQVTM and CDR2 ANQGSEA. CDR3: CSGGQESTEAFF. CDR3 DNA sequence: TGCAGCGGTGGACAGGAGTCCACTGAAGCTTTCTTT.

The chain joins TRBV29-1 to TRBJ2-3; 16 positions match TRBD2. Germline CDR1 is SQVTM and CDR2 is ANQGSEA. This CDR3 contains 16 residues. V lost 4 bases, J lost 3 bases, and 4 bases stayed unmatched. In DNA, the CDR3 is TGCAGCGTTGTGGGACTAGCGGGGGGGCGGACAGATACGCAGTATTTT. Translated: CSVVGLAGGRTDTQYF.

The chain couples TRBV3-1 (or the pseudogene TRBV3-2) to TRBJ1-2; D is perhaps TRBD1 (5 bases). Germline lookup yields CDR1 LGHDT and CDR2 YNNKEL (reference sequence). Trimming stripped 4 bases from V and 8 bases from J, with 14 bases between. The CDR3 is 13 residues long. For the CDR3, the DNA is TGTGCCAGCAGCCTCTCTGACCAGGGCGGCTACACCTTC. Translating it yields CASSLSDQGGYTF.

Remarks on this clone: An end of the junction differs from the germline gene, which may be a read error. V gene TRBV7-9 combines with J gene TRBJ1-2; D is unresolved. Germline V gene sequence: CDR1 SEHNR, CDR2 FQNEAQ (reference sequence). CDR3 length: 11 residues. The CDR3 sequence is CASSLEGDFPF. The CDR3 coding sequence is TGTGCCAGCAGCTTAGAAGGAGACTTCCCGTTC.

The chain carries TRBV27 and TRBJ1-5, with D perhaps matching TRBD1 (6 bases). Germline V CDR1 and CDR2: MNHEY, SMNVEV (reference sequence). Trimming stripped 2 bases from V and 7 bases from J, with 21 bases between. The CDR3 runs 17 residues. The CDR3 sequence is CASSLRIPGAKGQPQHF. The CDR3 nucleotides read TGTGCCAGCAGTTTACGAATTCCGGGGGCGAAGGGCCAGCCCCAGCATTTT.

The J gene is TRBJ1-2, the V gene TRBV7-2, with TRBD1 matching 10 bases. V gave up 6 bases and J gave up 6 bases; unmatched junction bases: 19. The germline V gene has CDR1 SGHTA and CDR2 FQGNSA. The CDR3 spans 18 residues. CDR3: CASSLIWGPGTGDDGYTF. The CDR3 DNA sequence: TGTGCCAGCAGTCTTATCTGGGGCCCCGGGACAGGGGATGATGGCTACACCTTC.